Below are 11 T cell receptor beta chains sequenced from a single sample in a study of Graves' ophthalmopathy and Graves' hyperthyroidism (dated by TCRdb to the late 2010s). TCRdb names Illumina HiSeq 2000 as the instrument used. For repertoire sequencing, the TCR beta CDR3 regions were amplified from RNA transcripts. The first round of RT-PCR was done with HTBI primers and the Qiagen OneStep RT-PCR kit, and was followed by a second round of multiplex PCR, then size selection and purification. TCRdb reprocessed the public reads (quality trimming at Q25 with fastp, clone calling with MiXCR) and kept in-frame beta chains. Rows merge per CDR3 protein into single entries with the most common DNA and genes. The sample contains about 210,000 distinct CDR3 sequences, about 32% of them found a single time. The ten largest make up about 9.3% of the sample. Sequenced sample: peripheral blood. Receptors were obtained from a man aged 45-65 years with Graves' ophthalmopathy. Donor details come from another sample of the same person, matched by shared clones.

This clonotype came up many times. The rearrangement joins TRBV10-3 to TRBJ2-7; TRBD1 matches 8 bases. The V gene end was trimmed by 4 bases and the J gene end by 1 base; junction bases not matched to a gene: 6. The germline CDR1 and CDR2 sequences are ENHRY and SYGVKD. There are 15 residues in the CDR3. The CDR3 DNA sequence: TGTGCCATCAGTGGACCAGGACAGGGATCCTACGAGCAGTACTTC. The encoded protein is CAISGPGQGSYEQYF.

Many counts were recorded for this clonotype. V is TRBV11-3 and J is TRBJ1-6; D possibly corresponds to TRBD1 (6 bases). The CDR3 is made up of 14 amino acids. The germline V gene encodes CDR1 SGHNT and CDR2 YENEEA. V was clipped by 3 bases and J by 5 bases, with 8 bases between them. The CDR3 protein is CASSFGQNNSPLHF. As DNA, the CDR3 is TGTGCCAGCAGCTTCGGACAGAATAATTCACCCCTCCACTTT.

The rearrangement links TRBV7-2 to TRBJ2-5; 9 bases are shared with TRBD2. V shed 2 bases, J shed 4 bases, and the junction held 8 bases outside the gene matches. Per the germline V gene, CDR1 is SGHTA and CDR2 is FQGNSA. This CDR3 spans 16 amino acids. The CDR3 region is CASSLWSSGSTETQYF. DNA for the CDR3: TGTGCCAGCAGCTTATGGAGTAGCGGGAGTACAGAGACCCAGTACTTC.

There are many counts of this clonotype. The chain carries TRBV5-6 and TRBJ2-5; TRBD2 matches at 9 bases. The trim removed 4 bases at V and 2 bases at J, leaving 6 bases unmatched. Germline V gene lookup returns CDR1 SGHDT and CDR2 YYEEEE. CDR3 size: 15 residues. The chain's CDR3 is CASSRRSGRQETQYF. The CDR3 DNA follows: TGTGCCAGCAGCCGACGTAGCGGGAGACAAGAGACCCAGTACTTC.

This clonotype was counted at least ten times. The chain employs TRBV6-5 and TRBJ2-7; a possible D gene is TRBD2 (5 bases). The CDR3 runs 15 residues. Germline values: CDR1 MNHEY, CDR2 SVGAGI. Trimming pared 5 bases from V and 2 bases from J, leaving 16 bases between. The CDR3 nucleotides are TGTGCCAGCAGTACCGGTCTAGCAGCTACCTACGAGCAGTACTTC. Translated: CASSTGLAATYEQYF.

This clonotype was counted at least ten times. The chain carries TRBV6-4 and TRBJ1-5; 8 bases map to TRBD1. The CDR3 covers 17 residues. The germline V gene has CDR1 MRHNA and CDR2 SNTAGT. With 5 bases clipped from V and 5 bases from J, the junction kept 14 bases outside the gene matches. CDR3 region: CASSPGTGEVGYQPQHF. In DNA form, the CDR3 reads TGTGCCAGCAGTCCTGGGACAGGCGAGGTTGGGTATCAGCCCCAGCATTTT.

This clonotype was picked up many times. V gene TRBV19 combines with J gene TRBJ2-7; no clear D. The CDR3 totals 12 residues. Trimming left V 6 bases short and J 4 bases short, with 10 bases between. Germline-derived CDR1 and CDR2 are LNHDA and SQIVND (reference sequence). CDR3 in amino acids: CASSASDYEQYF. CDR3 nucleotides: TGTGCCAGTAGCGCTTCTGATTACGAGCAGTACTTC.

This clonotype was found many times. The chain joins TRBV20-1 to TRBJ1-2; 8 nucleotides line up with TRBD1. Looked up from germline, CDR1 is DFQATT and CDR2 is SNEGSKA (reference sequence). CDR3 length: 13 amino acids. Trimming took 6 bases from V and 0 from J; bases not matched to a gene: 3. The CDR3 loop reads CSAVDRANYGYTF. Here the CDR3 DNA reads TGCAGTGCCGTGGACAGGGCTAACTATGGCTACACCTTC.

This clonotype was counted many times. This chain links TRBV7-7 with TRBJ2-2; TRBD2 agrees at 16 bases. The CDR3 totals 20 residues. The germline gives CDR1 SSHAT, CDR2 FNYEAQ (reference sequence). CDR3 DNA sequence: TGTGGGGTTGGACGTGACTCCGGGACTAGCGGGAGGGGGAACACCGGGGAGCTGTTTTTT. Encoded protein: CGVGRDSGTSGRGNTGELFF.

This chain links TRBV27 with TRBJ2-5, with D perhaps assigned TRBD1 or TRBD2 (6 bases each). Looked up from germline, CDR1 is MNHEY and CDR2 is SMNVEV (reference sequence). This CDR3 has 16 amino acids. Trimming took off 5 bases at V and 0 bases at J, with 16 bases between the two ends. This CDR3 is CASSPEGTQYQETQYF. CDR3 DNA sequence: TGTGCCAGCAGTCCGGAGGGGACACAGTACCAAGAGACCCAGTACTTC.

This clonotype was found many times. CDR3 in DNA: TGTGCCAGCAGTTTATTGGACAGGGGTAGCTACACCTTC. This gives the protein CASSLLDRGSYTF. The chain uses TRBV27 and TRBJ1-2; 9 bases fit TRBD1. CDR3 length: 13 residues. Germline V lookup: CDR1 MNHEY, CDR2 SMNVEV (reference sequence). V shed 1 base, J shed 9 bases, and the junction held 3 bases outside the gene matches.